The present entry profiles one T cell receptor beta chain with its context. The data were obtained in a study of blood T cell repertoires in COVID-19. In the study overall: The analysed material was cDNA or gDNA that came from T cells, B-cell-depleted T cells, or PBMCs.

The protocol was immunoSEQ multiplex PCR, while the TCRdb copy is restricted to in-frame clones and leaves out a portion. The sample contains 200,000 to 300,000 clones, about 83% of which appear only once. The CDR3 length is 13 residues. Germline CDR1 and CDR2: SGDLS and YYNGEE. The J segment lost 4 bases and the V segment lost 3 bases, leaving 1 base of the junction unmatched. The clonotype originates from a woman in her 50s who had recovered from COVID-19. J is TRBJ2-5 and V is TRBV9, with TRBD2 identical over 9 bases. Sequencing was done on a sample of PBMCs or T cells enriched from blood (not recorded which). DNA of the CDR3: TGTGCCAGCAGCGGCGGGGGGGCAGAGACCCAGTACTTC. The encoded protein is CASSGGGAETQYF.